A selection of T cell receptor beta chains follows, all from one sample in a study of T cells after yellow fever vaccination. Each CDR3 protein is one row after TCRdb ran MiXCR on the 5' RACE reads. The sample yields 300,000 to 400,000 distinct CDR3 sequences, about 8.7% seen once. Sequencing used PBMCs, obtained on the day of the first yellow fever vaccination. All receptors come from a man between 18 and 29 years old who received the YFV17D yellow fever vaccine. CDR3s include the opening cysteine and the closing phenylalanine or tryptophan. A D gene is named only where the DNA matches it firmly. Size tells how often a clone was seen (once, few, many) or the class of an expanded clone, and some rows leave it out.

TRBV7-2	14	.	.	TRBJ2-5	CASSNREARETQYF	TGTGCCAGCAGCAACCGGGAAGCGAGGGAGACCCAGTACTTC
TRBV20-1	15	.	.	TRBJ1-5	CSARVGGAAGQPQHF	TGCAGTGCTAGAGTGGGGGGCGCAGCGGGTCAGCCCCAGCATTTT
TRBV4-3	14	.	.	TRBJ1-2	CASSPRGENYGYTF	TGCGCCAGCAGCCCCCGGGGGGAGAACTATGGCTACACCTTC
TRBV20-1	14	.	few	TRBJ2-3	CSARDPGAADTQYF	TGCAGTGCTAGAGATCCGGGGGCAGCAGATACGCAGTATTTT
TRBV4-1	17	.	.	TRBJ2-3	CASSQVYGGQSTDTQYF	TGCGCCAGCAGCCAAGTGTATGGTGGACAGTCCACAGATACGCAGTATTTT
TRBV5-4	15	.	once	TRBJ2-2	CASSSGKAWNGELFF	TGTGCCAGCAGCTCCGGGAAAGCCTGGAACGGGGAGCTGTTTTTT
TRBV2	14	.	.	TRBJ1-6	CASSDFQYNSPLHF	TGTGCCAGCAGTGACTTCCAGTATAATTCACCCCTCCACTTT
TRBV5-1	12	.	many	TRBJ1-1	CASSLGGIGAFF	TGCGCCAGCAGCTTGGGGGGGATAGGAGCTTTCTTT
TRBV6-1	15	.	.	TRBJ2-1	CASSPRSPSYNEQFF	TGTGCCAGCAGCCCCCGATCTCCTTCCTACAATGAGCAGTTCTTC
TRBV5-4	17	.	.	TRBJ1-1	CASSLDSVGGAVTEAFF	TGTGCCAGCAGCTTGGATTCGGTGGGGGGAGCGGTCACTGAAGCTTTCTTT
TRBV13	15	.	few	TRBJ1-4	CASSVQARANEKLFF	TGTGCCAGCAGCGTACAGGCCCGGGCTAATGAAAAACTGTTTTTT
TRBV5-4	16	TRBD2	few	TRBJ2-2	CASSPIAGGDTGELFF	TGTGCCAGCAGCCCGATAGCGGGGGGGGACACCGGGGAGCTGTTTTTT
TRBV25-1	14	TRBD1	.	TRBJ1-2	CASSEGQARYGYTF	TGTGCCAGCAGTGAGGGACAGGCGCGATATGGCTACACCTTC
TRBV29-1	13	.	many	TRBJ2-5	CSVGQGMWETQYF	TGCAGCGTTGGCCAGGGGATGTGGGAGACCCAGTACTTC
TRBV6-1	14	.	.	TRBJ1-2	CASSRTDSNYGYTF	TGTGCCAGCAGTAGGACAGATTCTAACTATGGCTACACCTTC
TRBV9	17	.	few	TRBJ1-2	CASSQVGGGEGYYGYTF	TGTGCCAGCAGCCAAGTGGGAGGAGGGGAAGGCTACTATGGCTACACCTTC
TRBV5-1	15	.	few	TRBJ2-3	CASSSDFSGTDTQYF	TGCGCCAGCAGCTCGGATTTTAGCGGCACAGATACGCAGTATTTT
TRBV7-3	14	.	.	TRBJ2-1	CASSTGDWYNEQFF	TGTGCCAGCAGCACGGGGGACTGGTACAATGAGCAGTTCTTC
TRBV19	16	.	few	TRBJ2-6	CASSPRRDSGANVLTF	TGTGCCAGTAGTCCCCGCCGGGACTCTGGGGCCAACGTCCTGACTTTC
TRBV12-3/TRBV12-4	16	TRBD2	many	TRBJ2-2	CASSFFLADNTGELFF	TGTGCCAGCAGTTTCTTTCTAGCGGATAACACCGGGGAGCTGTTTTTT